The T cell receptor (beta chain) under discussion was sequenced for a study of blood T cells in healthy people across ages. CDR1 and CDR2 (germline): LGHNA, YSLEER. The CDR3 is 19 residues long. With 0 bases removed from V and 0 bases from J, the gap between germline ends came to 17 bases. Primers used in a second PCR of about 7 to 12 cycles were a sample-barcoded 5' primer and a J-beta primer mix. MiXCR, run by TCRdb on the 5' RACE reads, gives a single entry per CDR3 protein. Counted here are about 1.4 million distinct CDR3 sequences, 45% to 70% occurring once; the ten biggest clones make up under 8.5%.

V gene TRBV4-3 combines with J gene TRBJ2-2; a weak D match, TRBD1 (6 bases). The sample comprised blood. This TCR derives from a man aged 18 to 29 in good health. The CDR3 DNA reads TGCGCCAGCAGCCAAGATACGGCCGGACAGTTCGCGAACACCGGGGAGCTGTTTTTT. Encoded protein: CASSQDTAGQFANTGELFF.